The 25 T cell receptor beta chains in this list originate from one sample, sequenced in a study of blood T cell repertoires in COVID-19. The assay was immunoSEQ multiplex PCR, and TCRdb's table has in-frame clones only and misses some. The sample consists of approximately 210,000 clones, approximately 82% of them appearing once. The specimen was peripheral blood. The receptors here all came from a woman older than 75 with acute or convalescent COVID-19.

This chain connects TRBV3-1 (or the pseudogene TRBV3-2) to TRBJ1-3; the D is unclear. V gave up 7 bases and J gave up 0 bases, with 4 bases separating them. CDR1 and CDR2 from the germline V gene are LGHDT and YNNKEL (reference sequence). This CDR3 has 12 residues. CDR3 loop: CASTNSGNTIYF. Here the CDR3 DNA reads TGTGCCAGCACCAACTCTGGAAACACCATATATTTT.

This rearrangement joins TRBV5-1 to TRBJ2-3, with 9 bases aligning to TRBD1. The CDR3 is 16 residues long. Trimming at V came to 2 bases and at J to 4 bases, leaving 8 bases not matched to a gene. Germline lookup yields CDR1 SGHRS and CDR2 YFSETQ. As DNA, the CDR3 is TGCGCCAGCAGCTTACAGGGGGCGGTAGTGTCAGATACGCAGTATTTT. Its translation: CASSLQGAVVSDTQYF.

The chain combines TRBV15 with TRBJ1-6; 7 bases are shared with TRBD1. Germline values: CDR1 LNHNV, CDR2 YYDKDF (reference sequence). The junction had 7 bases not matched to a gene; V was cut back by 0 bases and J by 8 bases. The CDR3 length is 16 residues. The CDR3 DNA reads TGTGCCACCAGCAGAGATTTGGCAGGGGGATATTCACCCCTCCACTTT. Its protein product is CATSRDLAGGYSPLHF.

The chain recombines TRBV6-5 with TRBJ1-2; 7 bases fit TRBD1. This CDR3 comprises 15 residues. The germline CDR1 and CDR2 sequences are MNHEY and SVGAGI. The junction had 15 bases not matched to a gene; V was cut back by 8 bases and J by 6 bases. The CDR3, as DNA: TGTGCCAGCGTAAAGTTGGGGGGACAGATGGATGGCTACACCTTC. Protein product: CASVKLGGQMDGYTF.

This chain connects TRBV6-4 to TRBJ1-1, with TRBD1 matching over 7 bases. This CDR3 region has 13 residues. CDR1 is MRHNA, CDR2 SNTAGT, per germline. The V gene end was trimmed by 11 bases and the J gene end by 1 base; junction bases not matched to a gene: 7. CDR3 in amino acids: CAVPGQPNTEAFF. In nucleotides, the CDR3 is TGTGCCGTTCCGGGACAGCCGAACACTGAAGCTTTCTTT.

This clone was seen a few times. The chain links TRBV24-1 to TRBJ2-2, with a weak D call TRBD1 (5 bases). This CDR3 has 14 amino acids. V lost 10 bases, J lost 3 bases, and 14 bases lay in between. The germline gives CDR1 KGHDR, CDR2 SFDVKD. The CDR3 DNA reads as TGTGCCACAGCACCAGAAGGGGACACCGGGGAGCTGTTTTTT. Amino acids: CATAPEGDTGELFF.

This clone showed up just a few times. J is TRBJ1-1 and V is TRBV7-3; a weak D match, TRBD1 (5 bases). CDR1 is SGHTA, CDR2 FQGTGA, per germline. The V gene lost 5 bases and the J gene lost 5 bases, with 30 bases spanning the gap. The CDR3 consists of 19 residues. The DNA of the CDR3 is TGTGCCAGCAGCCCTACCCCCTACCCGACAGTCTTGGGGTTAACTGAAGCTTTCTTT. It specifies CASSPTPYPTVLGLTEAFF.

This clone was found a few times. The J gene is TRBJ1-5, the V gene TRBV19, with D maybe TRBD1 (5 bases). CDR3 length: 16 residues. With 4 bases removed from V and 3 bases from J, the gap between germline ends came to 16 bases. The germline CDR1 and CDR2 sequences are LNHDA and SQIVND (reference sequence). CDR3 nucleotide sequence: TGTGCCAGTAGTACCCGTCAGGGACTCGTCAATCAGCCCCAGCATTTT. It specifies CASSTRQGLVNQPQHF.

The chain couples TRBV6-5 to TRBJ1-5, with 8 bases matching TRBD1. This CDR3 has 15 amino acids. Trimming at V came to 5 bases and at J to 0 bases, leaving 3 bases not matched to a gene. Germline CDR1 is MNHEY and CDR2 is SVGAGI. DNA of the CDR3: TGTGCCAGCAGTCGACAGGGGTATAGCAATCAGCCCCAGCATTTT. Translation gives CASSRQGYSNQPQHF.

This clone was seen only a few times. The rearrangement joins TRBV2 to TRBJ2-3; 10 nucleotides agree with TRBD2. Germline V gives CDR1 SNHLY, CDR2 FYNNEI. V was pared by 5 bases and J by 3 bases, with 8 bases of the junction left unmatched. This CDR3 has 16 amino acids. CDR3 nucleotide sequence: TGTGCCAGCAGTTTAATAGCGGGGGGACTAACAGATACGCAGTATTTT. Residues: CASSLIAGGLTDTQYF.

The CDR3 DNA reads TGTGCCAGCTCACCACAGCCGAATAATGAAAAACTGTTTTTT. This gives the protein CASSPQPNNEKLFF. The chain couples TRBV18 to TRBJ1-4; D remains ambiguous. This CDR3 is built from 14 residues. Between the trimmed V and J ends, which lost 1 base and 4 bases, there was a span of 7 bases. Germline lookup yields CDR1 KGHSH and CDR2 LQKENI.

The rearrangement uses TRBV5-1 and TRBJ1-1; unclear D gene. CDR1 and CDR2 from the germline V gene are SGHRS and YFSETQ. V was shortened by 3 bases and J by 1 base, with 13 bases between the two germline ends. The CDR3 spans 15 residues. As DNA, the CDR3 is TGCGCCAGCAGCTATGCGACACTCCGGAACACTGAAGCTTTCTTT. Translated: CASSYATLRNTEAFF.

This chain links TRBV7-2 with TRBJ2-5; 16 bases agree with TRBD2. Germline lookup yields CDR1 SGHTA and CDR2 FQGNSA. Trimming took 5 bases from V and 5 from J; bases not matched to a gene: 5. The CDR3 totals 16 residues. The CDR3 spells CASSPGTSGGEETQYF. The CDR3 nucleotides read TGTGCCAGCAGCCCGGGGACTAGCGGGGGGGAGGAGACCCAGTACTTC.

This rearrangement joins TRBV11-3 to TRBJ1-3; no reliable D call. The V end was cut by 1 base, the J end by 0 bases, with 7 bases between. The CDR3 loop spans 15 amino acids. Germline V gene data show CDR1 as SGHNT and CDR2 as YENEEA. CDR3 protein: CASSLGGYSGNTIYF. The CDR3 DNA is TGTGCCAGCAGCTTAGGAGGGTACTCTGGAAACACCATATATTTT.

The DNA of the CDR3 is TGTGCCAGCAGTTACCTCAGGGTTCTCGTCACTGAAGCTTTCTTT. It codes for CASSYLRVLVTEAFF. V is TRBV6-5 and J is TRBJ1-1; possible D gene TRBD1, 5 bases. Germline V gene data show CDR1 as MNHEY and CDR2 as SVGAGI. The germline V and J ends were trimmed by 2 bases and 4 bases, with 14 bases remaining between them. The CDR3 length is 15 residues.

CDR3 region: CASSLGVSGEQETQYF. The CDR3 bases are TGTGCCAGCAGCTTAGGAGTTAGCGGGGAACAAGAGACCCAGTACTTC. The V call is TRBV11-2, the J call TRBJ2-5; 8 bases are shared with TRBD2. The V gene's germline CDR1 is SGHAT and CDR2 FQNNGV. V lost 1 base and J lost 2; bases outside the gene matches: 6. This CDR3 is built from 16 residues.

CDR3 bases: TGTGCCTGGAGTGTATCCCAAGCCAATCAGCCCCAGCATTTT. Protein sequence: CAWSVSQANQPQHF. The rearrangement links TRBV30 to TRBJ1-5; D not certain. This CDR3 comprises 14 residues. From germline, CDR1 is GTSNPN and CDR2 SVGIG (reference sequence). Trimming removed 0 bases from V and 3 bases from J, with 9 bases in between.

This sequence joins TRBV3-1 (or the pseudogene TRBV3-2) and TRBJ1-3; D is unresolved. In germline, CDR1 is LGHDT, CDR2 YNNKEL (reference sequence). The CDR3 extends over 13 amino acids. V shed 2 bases and J shed 3 bases, with 5 bases lying between them. In DNA, the CDR3 is TGTGCCAGCAGCCAATTCCTTGGAAACACCATATATTTT. Its translation: CASSQFLGNTIYF.

V is TRBV6-5 and J is TRBJ1-5, with D hard to call. The CDR3 is 14 amino acids. Trimming pared 5 bases from V and 5 bases from J, leaving 13 bases between. Germline lookup yields CDR1 MNHEY and CDR2 SVGAGI. The CDR3 here is CASSQLREDQPQHF. For the CDR3, the DNA is TGTGCCAGCAGTCAACTAAGGGAGGATCAGCCCCAGCATTTT.

The CDR3 loop is CASSFVPGVLAEQFF. CDR3 nucleotide sequence: TGTGCCAGCAGCTTCGTACCAGGGGTTTTAGCTGAGCAGTTCTTC. This chain uses TRBV7-2 with TRBJ2-1, with D perhaps matching TRBD1 (6 bases). Germline V gene sequence: CDR1 SGHTA, CDR2 FQGNSA. Trimming took 3 bases from V and 9 from J, leaving 18 bases between them. The CDR3 extends over 15 amino acids.

V usage is TRBV7-2 and J usage is TRBJ2-6, with TRBD1 identical over 9 bases. CDR1 SGHTA and CDR2 FQGNSA come from the germline V gene. The CDR3 covers 21 residues. Trimming removed 0 bases from V and 0 bases from J; junction bases left unmatched: 12. CDR3 sequence reads: CASSLAVLTGQGISGANVLTF. CDR3 DNA sequence: TGTGCCAGCAGCTTAGCGGTTTTAACGGGACAGGGCATCTCTGGGGCCAACGTCCTGACTTTC.

This clone occurred a few times. The chain couples TRBV28 to TRBJ2-2; 9 bases line up with TRBD1. This CDR3 comprises 18 residues. Germline V gene data show CDR1 as MDHEN and CDR2 as SYDVKM. V was clipped by 3 bases and J by 4 bases; unmatched bases: 12. CDR3: CASSFGTGNVRVTGELFF. CDR3 bases: TGTGCCAGCAGTTTCGGGACAGGGAATGTTAGGGTCACCGGGGAGCTGTTTTTT. Full variable domain (remainder filled in from reference TRBV28 and TRBJ2-2): DVKVTQSSRYLVKRTGEKVFLECVQDMDHENMFWYRQDPGLGLRLIYFSYDVKMKEKGDIPEGYSVSREKKERFSLILESASTNQTSMYLCASSFGTGNVRVTGELFFGEGSRLTVL.

V gene TRBV28 combines with J gene TRBJ2-1; D ambiguous. Germline CDR1 and CDR2: MDHEN and SYDVKM. With 6 bases removed from V and 7 bases from J, the gap between germline ends came to 10 bases. This CDR3 region has 12 residues. The DNA for the CDR3 is TGTGCCAGCAGCCGAGGCCGGAATGAGCAGTTCTTC. Translation gives CASSRGRNEQFF.

This sequence joins TRBV3-1 (or the pseudogene TRBV3-2) and TRBJ2-5; 9 nucleotides line up with TRBD2. The J segment lost 0 bases and the V segment lost 3 bases, leaving 5 bases of the junction unmatched. Germline V gene lookup returns CDR1 LGHDT and CDR2 YNNKEL (reference sequence). The CDR3 totals 16 residues. CDR3 residues: CASSHLAGANQETQYF. CDR3 nucleotides: TGTGCCAGCAGCCACTTAGCGGGGGCTAACCAAGAGACCCAGTACTTC.

This clone was detected only once. The genes are TRBV3-1 (or the pseudogene TRBV3-2) and TRBJ2-7; 8 nucleotides line up with TRBD2. Trimming removed 0 bases from V and 6 bases from J; junction bases left unmatched: 10. Per the germline V gene, CDR1 is LGHDT and CDR2 is YNNKEL (reference sequence). This CDR3 contains 16 residues. The CDR3 protein is CASSQDPGGLGSEQYF. DNA of the CDR3: TGTGCCAGCAGCCAAGATCCGGGGGGGCTTGGTTCCGAGCAGTACTTC.